This TCR beta chain was identified in a study of cytomegalovirus exposure and HLA in healthy donors. Concerning this clone: The antigen is unknown.

This CDR3 has 13 residues. V was pared by 7 bases and J by 10 bases, with 9 bases of the junction left unmatched. CDR1 is GTSNPN, CDR2 SVGIG, per germline (reference sequence). It was with 60 Vbeta and 13 Jbeta primers that the PCR ran. Authors' data handling: A later analysis tallied approximately 78 million unique TCR beta chains, some 10 million of them shared. Clones were sequenced by immunoSEQ multiplex PCR, and TCRdb holds only the in-frame ones, with some missing. Clone size and V and J calls were adopted from that table, with D and trimming inferred from the DNA. This table has roughly 83,000 clones, about 81% appearing once. Overall study findings and caveats: The study listed 164 cytomegalovirus-associated TCR beta chains. Analyses of presence/absence relied on an assumption of roughly uniform sequencing depth across donors. It is likely that the observed cluster of highly shared sequence variants was a sequencing artifact.

Sequenced material: PBMCs. The gene calls are TRBV30 and TRBJ1-6; 8 bases map to TRBD1. The source of this sequence is a man between 60 and 75 years old in good health and CMV-seronegative. CDR3 amino acids: CASSAGGQSPLHF. The DNA for the CDR3 is TGTGCCTCCTCGGCAGGGGGCCAATCACCCCTCCACTTT.